Detailed here is one T cell receptor (beta chain). Original processing notes: Estimated nucleated cell counts came from reference gene primer amplification. The data were produced by immunoSEQ multiplex PCR, yet TCRdb's version contains in-frame clones alone and is incomplete. V, J and clone size were drawn from that table, and D and trimming were deduced from the DNA. This table holds around 100,000 clones, about nine tenths found once. These data come from a study of blood T cell repertoires in COVID-19. Turning to the study itself: Whether acute or convalescent, the COVID-19 samples came from the United States, Italy and Spain.

The CDR3 is made up of 15 amino acids. The V segment lost 6 bases and the J segment 0 bases; nucleotides outside the gene matches: 6. Germline CDR1 and CDR2: MNHNY and SVGAGI (reference sequence). The chain carries TRBV6-6 and TRBJ1-1, with 8 bases fitting TRBD1. The receptor was isolated from a man aged 45-65 years with acute or convalescent COVID-19. The material sequenced was peripheral blood. The CDR3 coding sequence is TGTGCCAGCAGAGACCGGGACAGGTTGAACACTGAAGCTTTCTTT. Translation: CASRDRDRLNTEAFF.